The 7 T cell receptor beta chains presented below share a single source sample, sequenced in a study of PD-L1 blockade in urothelial cancer. Time point given: pretreatment peripheral blood. Here immunoSEQ multiplex PCR was the method, and the copy in TCRdb shows in-frame clones only, minus some. Among over 30,000 clones, under 90% were seen once, and the ten largest hold around 14%. Source: PBMCs, taken around atezolizumab (anti-PD-L1) treatment. Source of these receptors: a man aged 55 to 70 with urothelial cancer.

The CDR3 reads CASTPLGGYGYTF. Written as DNA, the CDR3 is TGTGCCAGCACCCCCCTGGGGGGATATGGCTACACCTTC. The V gene is TRBV28, the J gene TRBJ1-2; TRBD1 is a possible D gene (5 bases). Germline CDR1 and CDR2: MDHEN and SYDVKM. Trimming took 7 bases from V and 5 from J, leaving 14 bases between them. This CDR3 region has 13 residues.

The chain links TRBV28 to TRBJ1-6; 9 bases are a match to TRBD1. With 5 bases clipped from V and 10 bases from J, the junction kept 18 bases outside the gene matches. This CDR3 has 18 amino acids. Germline CDR1 reads MDHEN; CDR2 reads SYDVKM. The CDR3 sequence: CASSLLLALGTGNSPLHF. For the CDR3, the DNA is TGTGCCAGCAGTCTACTATTGGCCCTTGGGACAGGGAACTCACCCCTCCACTTT.

The J gene is TRBJ1-2, the V gene TRBV7-9; no clear D. Trimming cost V 5 bases and J 3 bases, with 13 bases left between them. Germline CDR1 SEHNR, CDR2 FQNEAQ (reference sequence). The CDR3 contains 14 residues. The CDR3: CASSLTTDYYGYTF. CDR3 nucleotides: TGTGCCAGCAGCCTGACTACAGACTACTATGGCTACACCTTC.

The V and J genes are TRBV11-2 and TRBJ2-3; 11 bases map to TRBD2. Germline V gene data show CDR1 as SGHAT and CDR2 as FQNNGV. This CDR3 is built from 15 residues. J was trimmed by 0 bases and V by 7 bases; bases with no gene match: 3. The CDR3 DNA sequence: TGTGCCAGCACCCTAGCGGGAGGAAGCACAGATACGCAGTATTTT. Its translation is CASTLAGGSTDTQYF. Full variable domain (remainder filled in from reference TRBV11-2 and TRBJ2-3): EAGVAQSPRYKIIEKRQSVAFWCNPISGHATLYWYQQILGQGPKLLIQFQNNGVVDDSQLPKDRFSAERLKGVDSTLKIQPAKLEDSAVYLCASTLAGGSTDTQYFGPGTRLTVL.

The chain joins TRBV7-2 to TRBJ2-5; D is undetermined. Germline V gene data show CDR1 as SGHTA and CDR2 as FQGNSA. The V gene lost 5 bases and the J gene lost 2 bases, with 12 bases spanning the gap. This CDR3 is 14 amino acids long. This CDR3 is CASSPPGGQETQYF. The CDR3 DNA follows: TGTGCCAGCAGCCCCCCTGGCGGTCAAGAGACCCAGTACTTC.

This clone was seen more than once but under ten times. The gene calls are TRBV7-2 and TRBJ1-5, with D maybe TRBD1 (6 bases). The germline V gene has CDR1 SGHTA and CDR2 FQGNSA. The CDR3 loop spans 14 amino acids. V was shortened by 4 bases and J by 5 bases, with 12 bases between the two germline ends. In DNA form, the CDR3 reads TGTGCCAGCAGCTACAGGGACACCTATCAGCCCCAGCATTTT. Its protein product is CASSYRDTYQPQHF.

CDR3 protein: CASRVQQGGPGELFF. As DNA, the CDR3 is TGTGCCAGCAGGGTCCAACAGGGGGGTCCCGGGGAGCTGTTTTTT. The rearrangement uses TRBV11-2 and TRBJ2-2; 8 positions agree with TRBD1. CDR3 size: 15 residues. Germline V gene data show CDR1 as SGHAT and CDR2 as FQNNGV. Unmatched junction bases numbered 9, after V lost 6 bases and J lost 6 bases.